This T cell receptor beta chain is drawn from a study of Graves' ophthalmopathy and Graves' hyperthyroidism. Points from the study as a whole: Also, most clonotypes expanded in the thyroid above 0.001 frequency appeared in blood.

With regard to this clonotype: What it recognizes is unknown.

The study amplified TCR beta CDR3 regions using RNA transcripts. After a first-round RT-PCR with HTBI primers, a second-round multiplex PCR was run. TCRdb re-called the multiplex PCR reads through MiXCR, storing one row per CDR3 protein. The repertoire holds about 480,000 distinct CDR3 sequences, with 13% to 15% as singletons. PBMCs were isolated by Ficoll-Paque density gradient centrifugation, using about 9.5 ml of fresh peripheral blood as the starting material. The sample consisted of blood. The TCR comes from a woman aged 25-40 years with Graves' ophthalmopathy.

The CDR3 bases are TGTGCCAGCAGTCTTCTTCTAGCGGGAGTTCAAGAGACCCAGTACTTC. This translates into CASSLLLAGVQETQYF. The rearrangement links TRBV28 to TRBJ2-5, with 10 positions matching TRBD2. This CDR3 spans 16 amino acids. J lost 2 bases, V lost 5 bases, and 8 bases had no gene match. Per germline, CDR1 MDHEN and CDR2 SYDVKM.